Below are 31 T cell receptor beta chains sequenced from a single sample in a study of T-cell reconstitution after alpha-beta-depleted transplantation in children. It was with unique molecular identifiers that the TCRbeta library was prepared. TCRdb processed the PCR reads anew with MiXCR; each CDR3 protein has one entry. This sample yields approximately 630,000 distinct CDR3 sequences, of which about 12% are seen a single time; around 0.76% belongs to the top ten. This material consisted of PBMCs, taken before TCRalphabeta/CD19-depleted stem cell transplant. These receptors all come from a girl aged 2-15 years with congenital amegakaryocytic thrombocytopenia, due to receive a stem cell transplant.

The rearrangement joins TRBV6-1 to TRBJ1-3; TRBD1 agrees at 7 bases. The length of the CDR3 is 15 residues. CDR1 is MNHNS, CDR2 SASEGT, per germline. V shed 9 bases, J shed 0 bases, and the junction held 8 bases outside the gene matches. This CDR3 reads CASSPQGGSGNTIYF. For the CDR3, the DNA is TGTGCCAGTAGCCCCCAGGGGGGCTCTGGAAACACCATATATTTT.

This clonotype has a count of ten or more. This chain uses TRBV10-3 with TRBJ1-1; D possibly corresponds to TRBD1 (5 bases). Looked up from germline, CDR1 is ENHRY and CDR2 is SYGVKD. V lost 3 bases, J lost 3 bases, and 17 bases lay in between. The CDR3 spans 16 residues. CDR3: CAISDPRGPGDTEAFF. For the CDR3, the DNA is TGTGCCATCAGTGACCCCCGGGGCCCGGGGGACACTGAAGCTTTCTTT.

The V gene is TRBV11-2, the J gene TRBJ2-3, with 7 bases matching TRBD2. CDR3 length: 15 amino acids. CDR1 and CDR2 (germline): SGHAT, FQNNGV. Germline trimming cut 4 bases from V and 4 bases from J; bases unmatched to any gene: 8. CDR3 in amino acids: CASSWGAGRADTQYF. The CDR3 DNA reads TGTGCCAGCAGCTGGGGAGCGGGAAGGGCAGATACGCAGTATTTT.

The chain uses TRBV12-3 or TRBV12-4 and TRBJ2-3; D is ambiguous. V was pared by 3 bases and J by 6 bases, with 13 bases between. The CDR3 runs to 14 residues. Written as DNA, the CDR3 is TGTGCCAGCAGTTTTTCGGAAGCCTCTGATACGCAGTATTTT. It is translated as CASSFSEASDTQYF.

The rearrangement joins TRBV4-1 to TRBJ2-7, with TRBD1 as a possible D gene (6 bases). V lost 4 bases, J lost 1 base, and 14 bases lay in between. The CDR3 contains 15 residues. Germline-derived CDR1 and CDR2 are MGHRA and YSYEKL. The CDR3 DNA follows: TGCGCCAGCAGCCCCTGGGCAGGGGCTTCCTACGAGCAGTACTTC. Translation gives CASSPWAGASYEQYF.

This clonotype was counted only a few times. V and J are TRBV5-1 and TRBJ2-1; 9 nucleotides agree with TRBD2. The V and J ends lost 1 base and 7 bases, in that order; junction bases with no gene match: 9. Per the germline V gene, CDR1 is SGHRS and CDR2 is YFSETQ. This CDR3 region has 16 residues. For the CDR3, the DNA is TGCGCCAGCAGCTTGTCCGTAGCGGGAGAACTGAATGAGCAGTTCTTC. Its translation is CASSLSVAGELNEQFF.

The chain recombines TRBV28 with TRBJ2-7; D is uncertain. This CDR3 contains 12 residues. Trimming pared 3 bases from V and 6 bases from J, leaving 9 bases between. Per germline, CDR1 MDHEN and CDR2 SYDVKM. CDR3 sequence (DNA): TGTGCCAGCAGTTTGTTCGAGTTCGAGCAGTACTTC. As protein: CASSLFEFEQYF.

This clonotype was picked up many times. The chain joins TRBV7-2 to TRBJ2-7; tentatively, D is TRBD2 (7 bases). Germline V gives CDR1 SGHTA, CDR2 FQGNSA. Trimming pared 5 bases from V and 9 bases from J, leaving 17 bases between. The length of the CDR3 is 13 residues. The CDR3 sequence: CASSRYGGPRQYF. CDR3 nucleotide sequence: TGTGCCAGCAGCCGTTACGGGGGGCCGCGGCAGTACTTC.

The table lists this clonotype with a few counts. The chain joins TRBV5-1 to TRBJ2-7, with D unresolved. Trimming removed 4 bases from V and 2 bases from J, with 22 bases in between. Germline CDR1 and CDR2: SGHRS and YFSETQ. The CDR3 length is 17 residues. The CDR3 DNA is TGCGCCAGCAGCCCACGGCACACCGAACTACTCCCCTACGAGCAGTACTTC. This codes for CASSPRHTELLPYEQYF. The whole variable domain, filled in from reference TRBV5-1 and TRBJ2-7, reads KAGVTQTPRYLIKTRGQQVTLSCSPISGHRSVSWYQQTPGQGLQFLFEYFSETQRNKGNFPGRFSGRQFSNSRSEMNVSTLELGDSALYLCASSPRHTELLPYEQYFGPGTRLTVT.

This clonotype was detected a few times. The chain employs TRBV20-1 and TRBJ2-7, with TRBD1 matching over 7 bases. Germline V gene data show CDR1 as DFQATT and CDR2 as SNEGSKA (reference sequence). V shed 3 bases, J shed 0 bases, and the junction held 2 bases outside the gene matches. This CDR3 comprises 13 residues. CDR3 bases: TGCAGTGCTAGCGAGGGGGCCTCCTACGAGCAGTACTTC. The encoded protein is CSASEGASYEQYF.

This clonotype was seen many times. The rearrangement joins TRBV5-1 to TRBJ2-3; perhaps TRBD2 as D (6 bases). V was pared by 4 bases and J by 5 bases, with 17 bases between. The CDR3 runs to 15 residues. CDR1 SGHRS and CDR2 YFSETQ come from the germline V gene. As DNA, the CDR3 is TGCGCCAGCAGCCCCCGGGACTCACAGAGAGATACGCAGTATTTT. It translates to CASSPRDSQRDTQYF.

In this sample, this clonotype turned up many times. This sequence joins TRBV29-1 and TRBJ2-1, with 7 bases identical to TRBD2. The CDR3 has 12 residues. Per germline, CDR1 SQVTM and CDR2 ANQGSEA. Trimming cost V 4 bases and J 8 bases; bases outside gene matches: 5. CDR3 coding DNA: TGCAGCGTTGGGAAGGGGAGGGATGAGCAGTTCTTC. Translating gives CSVGKGRDEQFF.

This clonotype was seen only a few times. The CDR3 spells CASSLAHEKPYEQYF. Here the CDR3 DNA reads TGCGCCAGCAGCTTGGCCCACGAAAAACCCTACGAGCAGTACTTC. The V gene is TRBV5-1, the J gene TRBJ2-7; D remains unclear. V dropped 0 bases and J dropped 2 bases, with 12 bases sitting between them. CDR3 length: 15 residues. Germline V CDR1 and CDR2: SGHRS, YFSETQ.

The sample holds many counts of this clonotype. The chain joins TRBV12-3 or TRBV12-4 to TRBJ1-3; possible D gene TRBD1, 5 bases. V was clipped by 5 bases and J by 10 bases, with 21 bases between them. This CDR3 spans 15 amino acids. CDR3 nucleotide sequence: TGTGCCAGCAGTCAAACGTCAGGCGGGGCAGGAACCATATATTTT. Translation: CASSQTSGGAGTIYF.

The chain uses TRBV5-1 and TRBJ2-4, with D unresolved. Looked up from germline, CDR1 is SGHRS and CDR2 is YFSETQ. The CDR3 is 18 residues long. Trimming took 0 bases from V and 0 from J, leaving 16 bases between them. CDR3 loop: CASSLGILAVLAKNIQYF. The CDR3 DNA reads TGCGCCAGCAGCTTGGGAATTCTGGCGGTCCTAGCCAAAAACATTCAGTACTTC.

This clonotype showed up just a few times. Possible read error: a much larger clone is one base away. This chain joins TRBV20-1 and TRBJ1-1; 8 bases are a match to TRBD1. The CDR3 totals 17 residues. Germline values: CDR1 DFQATT, CDR2 SNEGSKA (reference sequence). Here the CDR3 DNA reads TGCTGTGCTAGCCCGCGTAGCCAGGGGGCTGGGAACACTGAAGCTTTCTTT. Amino acid sequence: CCASPRSQGAGNTEAFF.

In its sample, this clonotype was seen many times. The chain combines TRBV20-1 with TRBJ2-2; 10 bases match TRBD2. Germline V gene sequence: CDR1 DFQATT, CDR2 SNEGSKA (reference sequence). There are 14 residues in the CDR3. Trimming removed 2 bases from V and 3 bases from J; junction bases left unmatched: 0. The CDR3 DNA reads as TGCAGTGCTAGACTAGCGGGAGACACCGGGGAGCTGTTTTTT. Translating it yields CSARLAGDTGELFF.

The chain is built from TRBV5-1 and TRBJ2-5, with a tentative D call TRBD1 (6 bases). The CDR3 has 16 residues. Germline CDR1 is SGHRS and CDR2 is YFSETQ. Trimming took off 2 bases at V and 2 bases at J, with 16 bases between the two ends. For the CDR3, the DNA is TGCGCCAGCAGCTTAGTCCTGACAGGAAAACAAGAGACCCAGTACTTC. Its translation is CASSLVLTGKQETQYF.

This clonotype was counted ten times or more. V is TRBV29-1 and J is TRBJ2-7; TRBD2 might be the D (6 bases). V was shortened by 4 bases and J by 0 bases, with 13 bases between the two germline ends. The CDR3 contains 14 residues. CDR1 is SQVTM and CDR2 is ANQGSEA in the germline V gene. CDR3 sequence (DNA): TGCAGCGTTGGTGCGGGGACCGCCTCCTACGAGCAGTACTTC. Amino acids: CSVGAGTASYEQYF.

CDR3 amino acids: CASRSQGIYNEQFF. The CDR3 nucleotides read TGTGCCAGCAGGTCTCAGGGGATCTACAATGAGCAGTTCTTC. This chain links TRBV12-3 or TRBV12-4 with TRBJ2-1, with D maybe TRBD1 (6 bases). Trimming left V 6 bases short and J 3 bases short, with 12 bases between. The CDR3 consists of 14 residues.

This clonotype was detected many times. The chain employs TRBV20-1 and TRBJ1-3; D gene ambiguous. V lost 3 bases, J lost 4 bases, and 4 bases lay in between. Germline V gene data show CDR1 as DFQATT and CDR2 as SNEGSKA (reference sequence). The CDR3 consists of 11 residues. As DNA, the CDR3 is TGCAGTGCTAGTGGGGGAAACACCATATATTTT. Its protein is CSASGGNTIYF.

This clonotype was recorded at least ten times. The chain links TRBV6-5 to TRBJ2-7; either TRBD1 or TRBD2 may fit D (5 bases each). Germline V gives CDR1 MNHEY, CDR2 SVGAGI. This CDR3 is built from 14 residues. V was trimmed by 7 bases and J by 0 bases, leaving 13 bases between them. The CDR3 is CASTFGGSSYEQYF. The DNA for the CDR3 is TGTGCCAGCACTTTTGGGGGTAGCTCCTACGAGCAGTACTTC.

The chain combines TRBV19 with TRBJ2-1; 12 bases are a match to TRBD2. CDR3 length equals 16 residues. Trimming removed 5 bases from V and 9 bases from J; junction bases left unmatched: 11. Germline assignment: CDR1 LNHDA and CDR2 SQIVND (reference sequence). CDR3 amino acids: CASSPSSGRARGEQFF. CDR3 nucleotide sequence: TGTGCCAGTAGTCCATCTAGCGGGAGGGCCCGGGGTGAGCAGTTCTTC.

V usage is TRBV2 and J usage is TRBJ1-1; the match to TRBD1 covers 11 bases. The CDR3 totals 14 residues. Germline V CDR1 and CDR2: SNHLY, FYNNEI. V trimming: 5 bases; J trimming: 8 bases; junction bases outside the gene matches: 7. The CDR3 nucleotides are TGTGCCAGCAGTCACAACCGGGACAGGGGGGAAGCTTTCTTT. Its protein is CASSHNRDRGEAFF. The complete variable domain, with remaining parts taken from reference TRBV2 and TRBJ1-1, reads EPEVTQTPSHQVTQMGQEVILRCVPISNHLYFYWYRQILGQKVEFLVSFYNNEISEKSEIFDDQFSVERPDGSNFTLKIRSTKLEDSAMYFCASSHNRDRGEAFFGQGTRLTVV.

The chain links TRBV12-3 or TRBV12-4 to TRBJ2-2; a possible D gene is TRBD1 (6 bases). The CDR3 extends over 15 amino acids. V lost 4 bases and J 4 bases, leaving 13 bases between the germline ends. The CDR3 DNA is TGTGCCAGCAGTTCCCCCCGGGACACCACCGGGGAGCTGTTTTTT. Translation: CASSSPRDTTGELFF.

This chain joins TRBV5-6 and TRBJ2-7; maybe TRBD1 (6 bases). Trimming took off 0 bases at V and 2 bases at J, with 21 bases between the two ends. The CDR3 totals 18 residues. The germline CDR1 and CDR2 sequences are SGHDT and YYEEEE. The CDR3 nucleotides are TGTGCCAGCAGCTTGGGAAGGGGGTTCGTCCTAGGTCCCTACGAGCAGTACTTC. Translated, it gives CASSLGRGFVLGPYEQYF.

As for this clonotype: The CDR3 does not end in the conserved phenylalanine or tryptophan, so this is likely a read error. This rearrangement joins TRBV7-9 to TRBJ1-1; D is unresolved. V lost 5 bases and J 4 bases, leaving 11 bases between the germline ends. The CDR3 is 13 amino acids. Per the germline V gene, CDR1 is SEHNR and CDR2 is FQNEAQ (reference sequence). CDR3 bases: TGTGCCAGCAGCCCAACCGTGGTCACTGAAGCTTTCTCT. Translated, it gives CASSPTVVTEAFS.

The table lists this clonotype with many counts. The chain links TRBV7-8 to TRBJ1-3, with D unclear. Trimming cost V 5 bases and J 0 bases, with 8 bases left between them. Germline values: CDR1 SGHVS, CDR2 FQNEAQ. This CDR3 contains 14 residues. This chain's CDR3 is CASSLQYSGNTIYF. CDR3 DNA: TGTGCCAGCAGCCTTCAGTACTCTGGAAACACCATATATTTT.

This chain connects TRBV7-6 to TRBJ2-7; D uncertain. This CDR3 has 15 residues. CDR1 and CDR2 from the germline V gene are SGHVS and FNYEAQ. Deletions cut 5 bases from V and 0 bases from J, with 14 bases between. The CDR3 sequence is CASSPESENSYEQYF. Written as DNA, the CDR3 is TGTGCCAGCAGCCCCGAGTCGGAAAACTCCTACGAGCAGTACTTC.

This clonotype came up many times. The rearrangement uses TRBV29-1 and TRBJ2-5; the D gene is possibly TRBD2 (7 bases). The V gene's germline CDR1 is SQVTM and CDR2 ANQGSEA. The V and J ends lost 7 bases and 3 bases respectively, with 15 bases between them. The CDR3 totals 13 residues. The CDR3 region is CSARGTTEETQYF. CDR3 DNA: TGCAGCGCGCGGGGGACAACCGAAGAGACCCAGTACTTC.

The rearrangement links TRBV10-2 to TRBJ2-3; 9 nucleotides line up with TRBD1. J gave up 3 bases and V 3 bases, and 7 bases lay outside the gene matches. This CDR3 has 16 residues. Germline CDR1 WSHSY, CDR2 SAAADI. As DNA, the CDR3 is TGCGCCAGCAGTGATAGTTTGGACAGGGGTACAGATACGCAGTATTTT. Its protein product is CASSDSLDRGTDTQYF.